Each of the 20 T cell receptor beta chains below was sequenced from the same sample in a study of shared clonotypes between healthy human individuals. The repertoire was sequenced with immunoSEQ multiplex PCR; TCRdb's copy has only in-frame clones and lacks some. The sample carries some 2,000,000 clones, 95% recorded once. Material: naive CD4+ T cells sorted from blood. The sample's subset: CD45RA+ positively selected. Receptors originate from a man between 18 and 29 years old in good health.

DNA for the CDR3: TGTGCCAGCAGCGTCGGGACAGCCACCAGCAGTGGCAATCAGCCCCAGCATTTT. Amino acid sequence: CASSVGTATSSGNQPQHF. This chain connects TRBV7-8 to TRBJ1-5, with 7 positions matching TRBD1. Unmatched junction bases numbered 15, after V lost 5 bases and J lost 2 bases. Germline CDR1 reads SGHVS; CDR2 reads FQNEAQ. The CDR3 extends over 18 amino acids.

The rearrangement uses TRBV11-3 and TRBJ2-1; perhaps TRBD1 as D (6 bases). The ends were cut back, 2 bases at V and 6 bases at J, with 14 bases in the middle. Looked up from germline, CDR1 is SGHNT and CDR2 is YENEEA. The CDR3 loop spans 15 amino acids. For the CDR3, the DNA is TGTGCCAGCAGCTTATGGTCAGGGGAAGGCAATGAGCAGTTCTTC. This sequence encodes CASSLWSGEGNEQFF.

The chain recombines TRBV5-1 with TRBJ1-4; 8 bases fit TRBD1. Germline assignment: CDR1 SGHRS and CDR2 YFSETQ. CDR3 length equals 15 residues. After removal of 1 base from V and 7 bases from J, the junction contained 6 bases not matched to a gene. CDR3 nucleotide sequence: TGCGCCAGCAGCTTGACCCCAGGGGGCGGTGAAAAACTGTTTTTT. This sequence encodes CASSLTPGGGEKLFF.

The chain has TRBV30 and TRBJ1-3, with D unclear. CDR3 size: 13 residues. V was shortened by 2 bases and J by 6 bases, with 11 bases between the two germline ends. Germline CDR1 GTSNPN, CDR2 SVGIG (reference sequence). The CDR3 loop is CAWSRAWVNTIYF. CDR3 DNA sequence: TGTGCCTGGAGTAGGGCCTGGGTAAACACCATATATTTT.

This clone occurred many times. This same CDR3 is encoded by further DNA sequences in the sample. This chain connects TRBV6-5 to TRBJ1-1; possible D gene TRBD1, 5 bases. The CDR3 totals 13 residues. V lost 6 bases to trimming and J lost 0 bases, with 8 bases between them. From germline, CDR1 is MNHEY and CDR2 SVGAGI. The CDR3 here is CASRTAMNTEAFF. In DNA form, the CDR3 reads TGTGCCAGCAGGACAGCTATGAACACTGAAGCTTTCTTT.

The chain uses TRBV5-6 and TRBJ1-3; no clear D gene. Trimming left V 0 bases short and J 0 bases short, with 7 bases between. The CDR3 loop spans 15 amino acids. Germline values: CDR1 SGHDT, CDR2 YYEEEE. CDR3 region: CASSLGFHSGNTIYF. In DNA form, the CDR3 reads TGTGCCAGCAGCTTGGGTTTTCACTCTGGAAACACCATATATTTT.

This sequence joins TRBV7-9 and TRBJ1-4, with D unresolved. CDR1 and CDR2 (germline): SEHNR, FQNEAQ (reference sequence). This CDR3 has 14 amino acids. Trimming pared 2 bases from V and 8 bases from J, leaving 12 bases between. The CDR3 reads CASSLSMSGEKLFF. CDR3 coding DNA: TGTGCCAGCAGCTTAAGTATGAGTGGGGAAAAACTGTTTTTT.

CDR3 amino acids: CASSYDNRGGYYGYTF. The CDR3 bases are TGTGCCAGCAGTTACGACAACCGTGGGGGCTACTATGGCTACACCTTC. The genes are TRBV6-5 and TRBJ1-2, with D perhaps matching TRBD1 (6 bases). The CDR3 contains 16 residues. In germline, CDR1 is MNHEY, CDR2 SVGAGI. V dropped 2 bases and J dropped 3 bases, with 16 bases sitting between them.

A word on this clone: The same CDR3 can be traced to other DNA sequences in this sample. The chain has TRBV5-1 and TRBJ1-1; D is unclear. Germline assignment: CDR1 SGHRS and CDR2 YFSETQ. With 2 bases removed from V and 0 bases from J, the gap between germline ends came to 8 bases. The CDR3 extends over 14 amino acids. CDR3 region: CASSLSGMNTEAFF. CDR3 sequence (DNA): TGCGCCAGCAGCTTATCAGGCATGAACACTGAAGCTTTCTTT.

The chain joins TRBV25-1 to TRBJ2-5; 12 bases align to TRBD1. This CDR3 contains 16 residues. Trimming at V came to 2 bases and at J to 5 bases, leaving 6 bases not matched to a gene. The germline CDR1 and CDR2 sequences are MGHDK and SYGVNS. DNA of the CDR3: TGTGCCAGCAGTGAAGACGGGACAGGGGGCGGTGAGACCCAGTACTTC. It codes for CASSEDGTGGGETQYF.

CDR3 residues: CAISTGTGGNQPQHF. As DNA, the CDR3 is TGTGCCATCAGCACCGGGACAGGGGGGAATCAGCCCCAGCATTTT. The chain couples TRBV10-3 to TRBJ1-5; 11 bases line up with TRBD1. J gave up 4 bases and V 6 bases, and 5 bases lay outside the gene matches. There are 15 residues in the CDR3. The germline V gene encodes CDR1 ENHRY and CDR2 SYGVKD.

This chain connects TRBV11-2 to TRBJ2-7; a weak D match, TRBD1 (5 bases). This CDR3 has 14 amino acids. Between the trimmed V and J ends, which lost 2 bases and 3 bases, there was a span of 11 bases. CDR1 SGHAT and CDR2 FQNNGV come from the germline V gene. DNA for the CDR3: TGTGCCAGCAGCTTATCAGACAGCAACTACGAGCAGTACTTC. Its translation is CASSLSDSNYEQYF.

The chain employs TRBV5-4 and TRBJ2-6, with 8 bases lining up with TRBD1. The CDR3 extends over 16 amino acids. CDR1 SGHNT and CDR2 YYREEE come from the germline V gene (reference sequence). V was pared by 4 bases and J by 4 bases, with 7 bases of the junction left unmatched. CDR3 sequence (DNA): TGTGCCAGCAGCCTTAGACAGGGGCAGGGGGCCAACGTCCTGACTTTC. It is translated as CASSLRQGQGANVLTF.

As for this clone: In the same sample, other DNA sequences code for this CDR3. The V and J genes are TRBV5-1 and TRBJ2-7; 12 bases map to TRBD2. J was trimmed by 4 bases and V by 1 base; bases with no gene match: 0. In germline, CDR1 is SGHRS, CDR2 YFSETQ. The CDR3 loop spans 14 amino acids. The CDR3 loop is CASSLTSGGYEQYF. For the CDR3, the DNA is TGCGCCAGCAGCTTGACTAGCGGGGGGTACGAGCAGTACTTC.

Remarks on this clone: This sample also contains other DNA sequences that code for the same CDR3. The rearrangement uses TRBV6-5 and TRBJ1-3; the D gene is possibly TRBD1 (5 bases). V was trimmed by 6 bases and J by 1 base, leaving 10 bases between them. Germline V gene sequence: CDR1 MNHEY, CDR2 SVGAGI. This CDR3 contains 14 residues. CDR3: CASRDSLSGNTIYF. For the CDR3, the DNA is TGTGCCAGCAGAGACAGCCTATCTGGAAACACCATATATTTT.

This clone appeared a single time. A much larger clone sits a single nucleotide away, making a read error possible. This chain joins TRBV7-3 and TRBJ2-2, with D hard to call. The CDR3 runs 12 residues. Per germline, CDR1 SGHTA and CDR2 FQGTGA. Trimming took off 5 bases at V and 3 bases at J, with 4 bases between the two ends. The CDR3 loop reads CASSTHTGELFF. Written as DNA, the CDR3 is TGTGCCAGCAGCACCCACACCGGGGAGCTGTTTTTT.

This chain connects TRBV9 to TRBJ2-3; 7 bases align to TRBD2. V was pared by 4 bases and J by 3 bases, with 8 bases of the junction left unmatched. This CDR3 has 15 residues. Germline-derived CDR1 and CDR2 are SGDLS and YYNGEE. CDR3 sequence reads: CASSYGLDRTDTQYF. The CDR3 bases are TGTGCCAGCAGCTATGGACTAGATAGGACAGATACGCAGTATTTT.

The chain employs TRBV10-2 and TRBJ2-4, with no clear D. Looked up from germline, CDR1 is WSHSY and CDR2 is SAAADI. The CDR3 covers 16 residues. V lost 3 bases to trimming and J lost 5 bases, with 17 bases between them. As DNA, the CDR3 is TGCGCCAGCAGTGACCCCTCCGTAGGGAAAGAAAACATTCAGTACTTC. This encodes CASSDPSVGKENIQYF.

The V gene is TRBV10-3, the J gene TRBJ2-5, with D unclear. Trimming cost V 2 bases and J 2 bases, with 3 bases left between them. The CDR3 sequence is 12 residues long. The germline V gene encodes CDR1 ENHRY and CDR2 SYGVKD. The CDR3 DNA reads TGTGCCATCAGTGAGAGGCAAGAGACCCAGTACTTC. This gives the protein CAISERQETQYF.

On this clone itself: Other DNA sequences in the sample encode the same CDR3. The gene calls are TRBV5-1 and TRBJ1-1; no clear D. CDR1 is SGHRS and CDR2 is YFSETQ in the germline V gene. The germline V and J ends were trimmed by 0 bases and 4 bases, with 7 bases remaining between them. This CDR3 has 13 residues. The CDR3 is CASSLVPGTEAFF. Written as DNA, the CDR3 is TGCGCCAGCAGCTTGGTCCCAGGCACTGAAGCTTTCTTT. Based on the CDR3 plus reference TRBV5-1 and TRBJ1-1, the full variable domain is KAGVTQTPRYLIKTRGQQVTLSCSPISGHRSVSWYQQTPGQGLQFLFEYFSETQRNKGNFPGRFSGRQFSNSRSEMNVSTLELGDSALYLCASSLVPGTEAFFGQGTRLTVV.